These T cell receptor beta chains were read from a single sample in a study of T-cell reconstitution after alpha-beta-depleted transplantation in children. TCRdb analysed the PCR reads with MiXCR anew, one entry per CDR3 protein. Among about 640,000 distinct CDR3 sequences, around a sixth were seen once, and the ten largest hold about 1.1%. The sample here was PBMCs from the stem cell graft donor, taken from the stem cell graft. The receptors shown here come from a human donor who donated a stem cell graft to a child with acute myeloid leukemia. The conserved cysteine and the conserved F or W are not part of the CDR3 here.

cdr3_aa j_call v_call
ASSLETSLTYEQY TRBJ2-7 TRBV4-3
ASSTRTEQETQY TRBJ2-5 TRBV6-5
ASGGACNSPLH TRBJ1-6 TRBV28
RAQRGDTQY TRBJ2-3 TRBV20-1
ASRPPGFGNEQF TRBJ2-1 TRBV12-3/TRBV12-4
SARGTGFEQF TRBJ2-1 TRBV20-1
SARVRAVTSSYNEQF TRBJ2-1 TRBV20-1
ASSLVSKRGARETQY TRBJ2-5 TRBV7-2
SARVPDSLYGYT TRBJ1-2 TRBV20-1
ASSLGDRETRNEQY TRBJ2-7 TRBV5-1
ATKARLDTEAF TRBJ1-1 TRBV15
SVRDGDYEQY TRBJ2-7 TRBV29-1
ASSYSPSADTQY TRBJ2-3 TRBV6-2/TRBV6-3
ASSLEGAQLTGELF TRBJ2-2 TRBV12-3/TRBV12-4
SVFVSSGGGTGELF TRBJ2-2 TRBV29-1
SVRDSTIGYT TRBJ1-2 TRBV29-1
ASSSTGTGSNQPQH TRBJ1-5 TRBV5-6
ASSLKGAGSNQPQH TRBJ1-5 TRBV5-6
ASALGGLDYEQY TRBJ2-7 TRBV12-5
SGGQGNYGYT TRBJ1-2 TRBV29-1
SARATSRLNEQF TRBJ2-1 TRBV20-1
ASGTSGEDTQY TRBJ2-3 TRBV6-1
ASSLQKGFTYEQY TRBJ2-7 TRBV11-3
ATSRDKGGKINYGYT TRBJ1-2 TRBV15
ACRGLSSYNSPLH TRBJ1-6 TRBV27
ASSQDTGGRRETQY TRBJ2-5 TRBV4-2
ASSLASGPRRWEQY TRBJ2-7 TRBV7-9
ASSLEGVFFYNEQF TRBJ2-1 TRBV5-1
ASFSGTGPEKLF TRBJ1-4 TRBV18
ASSAGLAGGPYTGELF TRBJ2-2 TRBV11-2
SARGGEA TRBJ2-7 TRBV20-1
ASSPAGVRTDTQY TRBJ2-3 TRBV5-1
SASGQGAGRWSPLH TRBJ1-6 TRBV20-1
ASSFGPYNEQF TRBJ2-1 TRBV12-3/TRBV12-4
ASSVVSSDTQY TRBJ2-3 TRBV9
SVRRDGQETQY TRBJ2-5 TRBV29-1
ASSLRMDEQY TRBJ2-7 TRBV12-3/TRBV12-4
ASSRSGTGDTEAF TRBJ1-1 TRBV12-3/TRBV12-4
ATRTETGELF TRBJ2-2 TRBV24-1
ASSIGQGMSYGYT TRBJ1-2 TRBV12-3/TRBV12-4
ASSKERGHGYNEQF TRBJ2-1 TRBV21-1
ASQTSGITDTQY TRBJ2-3 TRBV27
ASSPSRDEQY TRBJ2-7 TRBV3-1
ASRLTSVGLVGNEQF TRBJ2-1 TRBV12-3/TRBV12-4
SVEEGTGSNEQF TRBJ2-1 TRBV29-1
AINGGGETQY TRBJ2-5 TRBV4-3
ASSRLTEGTDTQY TRBJ2-3 TRBV18
ASSTGEGEGTEAF TRBJ1-1 TRBV12-3/TRBV12-4
SVDMSVGELF TRBJ2-2 TRBV29-1
ASRTDRDQPQH TRBJ1-5 TRBV6-1
ASSRTGKTHSNQPQH TRBJ1-5 TRBV6-2/TRBV6-3
ASSYRTGVEDGYT TRBJ1-2 TRBV5-1
ASSLARPHGVYGYT TRBJ1-2 TRBV7-2
ASSYPGDAYEQY TRBJ2-7 TRBV5-1